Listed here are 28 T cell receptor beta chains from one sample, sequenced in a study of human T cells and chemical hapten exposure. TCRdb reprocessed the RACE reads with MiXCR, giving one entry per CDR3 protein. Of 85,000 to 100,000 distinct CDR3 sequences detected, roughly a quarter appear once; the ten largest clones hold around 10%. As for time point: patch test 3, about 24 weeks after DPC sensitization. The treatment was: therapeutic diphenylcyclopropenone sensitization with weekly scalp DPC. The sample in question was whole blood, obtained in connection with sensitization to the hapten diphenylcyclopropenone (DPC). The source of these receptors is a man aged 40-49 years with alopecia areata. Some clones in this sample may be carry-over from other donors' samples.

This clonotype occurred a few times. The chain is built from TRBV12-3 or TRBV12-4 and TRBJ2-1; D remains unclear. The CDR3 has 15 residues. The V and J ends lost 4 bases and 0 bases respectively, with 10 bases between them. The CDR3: CASSSESSSYNEQFF. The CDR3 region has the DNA TGTGCCAGCAGTTCGGAGTCCAGCTCCTACAATGAGCAGTTCTTC.

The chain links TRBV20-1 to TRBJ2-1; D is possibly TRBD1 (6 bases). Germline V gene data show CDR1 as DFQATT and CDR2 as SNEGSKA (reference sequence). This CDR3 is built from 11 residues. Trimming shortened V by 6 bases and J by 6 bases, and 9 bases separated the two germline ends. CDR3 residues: CSARGSNEQFF. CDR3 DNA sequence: TGCAGTGCCAGGGGCAGCAATGAGCAGTTCTTC.

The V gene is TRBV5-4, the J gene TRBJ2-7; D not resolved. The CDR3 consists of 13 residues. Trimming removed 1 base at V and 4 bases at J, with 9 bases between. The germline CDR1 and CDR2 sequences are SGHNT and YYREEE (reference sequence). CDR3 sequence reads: CASSLLGRYEQYF. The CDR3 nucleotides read TGTGCCAGCAGCTTGCTAGGCCGATACGAGCAGTACTTC.

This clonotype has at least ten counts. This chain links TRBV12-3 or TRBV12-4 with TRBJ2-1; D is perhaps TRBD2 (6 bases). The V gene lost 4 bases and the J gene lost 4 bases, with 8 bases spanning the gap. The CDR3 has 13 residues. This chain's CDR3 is CASSWGLYNEQFF. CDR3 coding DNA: TGTGCCAGCAGTTGGGGACTGTACAATGAGCAGTTCTTC.

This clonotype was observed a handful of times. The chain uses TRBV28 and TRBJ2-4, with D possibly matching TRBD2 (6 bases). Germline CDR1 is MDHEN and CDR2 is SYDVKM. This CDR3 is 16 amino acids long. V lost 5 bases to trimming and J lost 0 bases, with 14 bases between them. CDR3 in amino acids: CASSLAGIPAKNIQYF. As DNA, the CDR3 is TGTGCCAGCAGTCTCGCGGGAATCCCAGCCAAAAACATTCAGTACTTC.

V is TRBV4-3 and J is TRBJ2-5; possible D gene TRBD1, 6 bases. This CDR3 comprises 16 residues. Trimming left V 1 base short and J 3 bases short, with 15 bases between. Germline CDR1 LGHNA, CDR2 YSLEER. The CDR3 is CASSQGTGQMEETQYF. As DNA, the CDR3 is TGCGCCAGCAGCCAAGGAACAGGGCAAATGGAAGAGACCCAGTACTTC.

The DNA for the CDR3 is TGTGCCAGCAGCTTTGGTGAGCGGGAGGGCCGGGATACGCAGTATTTT. This gives the protein CASSFGEREGRDTQYF. The chain uses TRBV5-4 and TRBJ2-3; 10 bases map to TRBD2. After removal of 2 bases from V and 6 bases from J, the junction contained 9 bases not matched to a gene. Germline CDR1 and CDR2: SGHNT and YYREEE (reference sequence). This CDR3 has 16 amino acids.

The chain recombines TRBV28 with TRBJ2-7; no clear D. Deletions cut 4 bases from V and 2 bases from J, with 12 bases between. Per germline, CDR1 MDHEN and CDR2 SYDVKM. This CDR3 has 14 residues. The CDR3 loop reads CASSSRKQTYEQYF. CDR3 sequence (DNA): TGTGCCAGCAGTTCCCGTAAGCAAACCTACGAGCAGTACTTC. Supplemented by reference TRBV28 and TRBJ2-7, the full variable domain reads DVKVTQSSRYLVKRTGEKVFLECVQDMDHENMFWYRQDPGLGLRLIYFSYDVKMKEKGDIPEGYSVSREKKERFSLILESASTNQTSMYLCASSSRKQTYEQYFGPGTRLTVT.

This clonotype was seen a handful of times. CDR3 amino acids: CASSLFASGSLFEQFF. The CDR3 region has the DNA TGTGCCAGCAGCTTATTTGCTAGCGGGAGTTTATTTGAGCAGTTCTTC. The chain is built from TRBV7-8 and TRBJ2-1, with 10 bases matching TRBD2. V was pared by 2 bases and J by 9 bases, with 10 bases of the junction left unmatched. There are 16 residues in the CDR3. CDR1 is SGHVS, CDR2 FQNEAQ, per germline.

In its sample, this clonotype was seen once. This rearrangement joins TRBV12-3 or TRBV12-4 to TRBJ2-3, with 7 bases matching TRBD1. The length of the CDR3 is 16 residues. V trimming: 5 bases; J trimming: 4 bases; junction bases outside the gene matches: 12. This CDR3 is CASSPTGIISPDTQYF. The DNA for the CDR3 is TGTGCCAGCAGTCCGACAGGGATCATCTCCCCAGATACGCAGTATTTT.

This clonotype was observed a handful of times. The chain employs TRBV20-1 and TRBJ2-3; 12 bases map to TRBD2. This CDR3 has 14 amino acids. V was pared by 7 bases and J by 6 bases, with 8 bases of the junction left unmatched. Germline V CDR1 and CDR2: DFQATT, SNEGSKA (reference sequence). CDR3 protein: CSGTSGTPADTQYF. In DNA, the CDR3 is TGCAGTGGGACTAGCGGGACCCCCGCGGATACGCAGTATTTT.

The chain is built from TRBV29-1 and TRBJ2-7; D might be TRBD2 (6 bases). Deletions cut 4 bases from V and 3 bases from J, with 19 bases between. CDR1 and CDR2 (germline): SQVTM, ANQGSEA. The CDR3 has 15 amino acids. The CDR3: CSVVYFVGGDYEQYF. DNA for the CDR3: TGCAGCGTTGTGTATTTCGTGGGGGGAGACTACGAGCAGTACTTC.

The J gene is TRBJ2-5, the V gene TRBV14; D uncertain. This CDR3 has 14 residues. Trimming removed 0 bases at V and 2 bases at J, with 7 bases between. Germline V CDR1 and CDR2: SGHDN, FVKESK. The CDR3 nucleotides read TGTGCCAGCAGCCAAGACATTCTACAAGAGACCCAGTACTTC. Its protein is CASSQDILQETQYF.

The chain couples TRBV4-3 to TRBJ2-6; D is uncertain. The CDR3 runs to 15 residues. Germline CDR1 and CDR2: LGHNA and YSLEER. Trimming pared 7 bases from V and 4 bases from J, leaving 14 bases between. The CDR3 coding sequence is TGCGCCAGCACCTCCCAAGTGAGCGGGGCCAACGTCCTGACTTTC. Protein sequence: CASTSQVSGANVLTF.

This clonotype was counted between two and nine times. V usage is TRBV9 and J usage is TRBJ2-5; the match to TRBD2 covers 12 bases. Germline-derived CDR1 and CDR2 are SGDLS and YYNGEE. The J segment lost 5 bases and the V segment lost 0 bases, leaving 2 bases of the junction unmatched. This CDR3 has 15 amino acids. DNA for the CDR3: TGTGCCAGCAGCGTAGGTCTAGCGGGAGGGGAGACCCAGTACTTC. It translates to CASSVGLAGGETQYF.

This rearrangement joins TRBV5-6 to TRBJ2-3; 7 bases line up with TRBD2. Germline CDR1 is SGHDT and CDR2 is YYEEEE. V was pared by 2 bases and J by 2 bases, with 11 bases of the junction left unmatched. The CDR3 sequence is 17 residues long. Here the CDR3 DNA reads TGTGCCAGCAGCTTAGGGATCACTAGCGATACCACAGATACGCAGTATTTT. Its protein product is CASSLGITSDTTDTQYF.

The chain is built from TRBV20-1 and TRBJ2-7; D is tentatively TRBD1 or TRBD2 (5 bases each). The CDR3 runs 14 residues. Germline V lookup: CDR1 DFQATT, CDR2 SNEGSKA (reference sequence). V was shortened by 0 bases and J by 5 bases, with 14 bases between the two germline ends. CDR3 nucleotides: TGCAGTGCTAGAGAGTTCGGGACGGGCGACGAGCAGTACTTC. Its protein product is CSAREFGTGDEQYF.

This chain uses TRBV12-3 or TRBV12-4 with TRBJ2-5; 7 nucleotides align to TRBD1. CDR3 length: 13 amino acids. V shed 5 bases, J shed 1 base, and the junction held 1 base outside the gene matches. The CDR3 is CASSRDSQETQYF. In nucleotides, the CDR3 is TGTGCCAGCAGTCGGGACAGCCAAGAGACCCAGTACTTC.

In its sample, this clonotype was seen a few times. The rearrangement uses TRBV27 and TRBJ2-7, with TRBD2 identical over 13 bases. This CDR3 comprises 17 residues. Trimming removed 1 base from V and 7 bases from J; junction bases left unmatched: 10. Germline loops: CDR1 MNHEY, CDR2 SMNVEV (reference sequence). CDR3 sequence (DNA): TGTGCCAGCAGTTTATTGGGACTAGCGGGGTCGGCGCAGGAGCAGTACTTC. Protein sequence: CASSLLGLAGSAQEQYF.

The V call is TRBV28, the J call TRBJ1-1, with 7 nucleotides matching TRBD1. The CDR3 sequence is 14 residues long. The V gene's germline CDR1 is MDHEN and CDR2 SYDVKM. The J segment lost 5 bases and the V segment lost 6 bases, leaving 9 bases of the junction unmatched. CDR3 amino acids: CASRGGGVPTEAFF. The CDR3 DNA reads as TGTGCCAGCAGGGGAGGGGGCGTCCCAACTGAAGCTTTCTTT.

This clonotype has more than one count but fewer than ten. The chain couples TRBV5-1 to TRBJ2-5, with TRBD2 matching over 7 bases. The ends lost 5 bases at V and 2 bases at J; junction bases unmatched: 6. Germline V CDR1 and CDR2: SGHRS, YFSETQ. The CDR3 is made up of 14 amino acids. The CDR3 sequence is CASRLAAPQETQYF. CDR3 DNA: TGCGCCAGCAGGCTAGCGGCTCCTCAAGAGACCCAGTACTTC. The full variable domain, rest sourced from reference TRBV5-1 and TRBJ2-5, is KAGVTQTPRYLIKTRGQQVTLSCSPISGHRSVSWYQQTPGQGLQFLFEYFSETQRNKGNFPGRFSGRQFSNSRSEMNVSTLELGDSALYLCASRLAAPQETQYFGPGTRLLVL.

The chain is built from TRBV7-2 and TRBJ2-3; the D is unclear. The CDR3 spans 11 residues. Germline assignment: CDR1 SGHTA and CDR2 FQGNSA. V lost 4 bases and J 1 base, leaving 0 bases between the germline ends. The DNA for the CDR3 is TGTGCCAGCAGCTGCACAGATACGCAGTATTTT. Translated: CASSCTDTQYF.

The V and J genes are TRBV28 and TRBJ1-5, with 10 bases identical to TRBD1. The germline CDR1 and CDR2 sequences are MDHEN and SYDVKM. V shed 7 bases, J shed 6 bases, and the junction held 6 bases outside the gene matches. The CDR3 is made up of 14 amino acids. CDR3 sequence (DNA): TGTGCCAGCACCGTGACAGGGGGCACTCAGCCCCAGCATTTT. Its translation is CASTVTGGTQPQHF.

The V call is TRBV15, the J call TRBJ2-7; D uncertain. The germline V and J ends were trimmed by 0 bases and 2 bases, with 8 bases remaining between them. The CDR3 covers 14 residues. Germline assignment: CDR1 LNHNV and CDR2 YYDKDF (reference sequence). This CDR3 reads CATSRDWAPYEQYF. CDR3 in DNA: TGTGCCACCAGCAGAGATTGGGCTCCCTACGAGCAGTACTTC.

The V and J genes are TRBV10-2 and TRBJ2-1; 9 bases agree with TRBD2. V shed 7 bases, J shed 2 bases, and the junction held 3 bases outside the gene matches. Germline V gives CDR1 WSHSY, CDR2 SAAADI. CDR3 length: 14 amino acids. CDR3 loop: CASISSGTYNEQFF. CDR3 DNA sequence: TGCGCCAGCATCTCTAGCGGGACCTACAATGAGCAGTTCTTC.

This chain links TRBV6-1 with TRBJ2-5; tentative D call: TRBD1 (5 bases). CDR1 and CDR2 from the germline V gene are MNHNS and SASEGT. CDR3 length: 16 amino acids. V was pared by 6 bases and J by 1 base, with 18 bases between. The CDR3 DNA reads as TGTGCCAGCAGCTACTCGGCCAGACAGTCCCAAGAGACCCAGTACTTC. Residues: CASSYSARQSQETQYF.

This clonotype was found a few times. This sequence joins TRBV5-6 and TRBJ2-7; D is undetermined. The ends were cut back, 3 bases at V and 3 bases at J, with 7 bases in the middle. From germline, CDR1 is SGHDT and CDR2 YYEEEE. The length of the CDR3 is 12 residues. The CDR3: CASSSSFYEQYF. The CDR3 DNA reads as TGTGCCAGCAGCTCCTCTTTCTACGAGCAGTACTTC.

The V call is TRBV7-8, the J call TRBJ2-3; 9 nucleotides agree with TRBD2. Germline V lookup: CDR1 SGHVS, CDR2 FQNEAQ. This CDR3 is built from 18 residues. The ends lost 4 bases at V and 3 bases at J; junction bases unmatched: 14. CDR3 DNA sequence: TGTGCCAGCAGCTACTGGAGAGGTGGTAGCGGGAGTACAGATACGCAGTATTTT. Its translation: CASSYWRGGSGSTDTQYF. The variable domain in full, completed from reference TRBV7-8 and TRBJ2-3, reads GAGVSQSPRYKVAKRGQDVALRCDPISGHVSLFWYQQALGQGPEFLTYFQNEAQLDKSGLPSDRFFAERPEGSVSTLKIQRTQQEDSAVYLCASSYWRGGSGSTDTQYFGPGTRLTVL.